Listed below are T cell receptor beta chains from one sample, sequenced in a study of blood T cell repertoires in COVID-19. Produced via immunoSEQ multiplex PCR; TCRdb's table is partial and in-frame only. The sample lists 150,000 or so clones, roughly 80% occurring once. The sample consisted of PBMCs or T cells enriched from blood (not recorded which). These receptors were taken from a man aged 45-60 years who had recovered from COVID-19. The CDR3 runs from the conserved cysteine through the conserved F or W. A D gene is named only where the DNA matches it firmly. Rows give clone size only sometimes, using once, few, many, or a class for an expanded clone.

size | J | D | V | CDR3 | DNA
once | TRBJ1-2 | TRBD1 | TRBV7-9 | CASSFITGDVNYGYTF | TGTGCCAGCAGCTTTATAACAGGGGACGTTAACTATGGCTACACCTTC
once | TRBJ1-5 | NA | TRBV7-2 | CASAQGISNQPQHF | TGTGCCAGCGCCCAGGGAATCAGCAATCAGCCCCAGCATTTT
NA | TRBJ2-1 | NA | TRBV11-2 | CASSLENVRRARNEQFF | TGTGCCAGCAGCTTAGAGAATGTCAGGCGGGCTAGGAATGAGCAGTTCTTC
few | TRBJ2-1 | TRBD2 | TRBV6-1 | CASSEASGGANEQFF | TGTGCCAGCAGTGAAGCTAGCGGGGGGGCCAATGAGCAGTTCTTC
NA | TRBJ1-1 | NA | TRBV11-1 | CASRGRRNTEAFF | TGTGCCAGCAGGGGGCGCAGGAACACTGAAGCTTTCTTT
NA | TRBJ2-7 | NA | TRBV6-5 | CASSLLSGRRGEQYF | TGTGCCAGCAGTTTACTCTCGGGGCGGAGGGGCGAGCAGTACTTC
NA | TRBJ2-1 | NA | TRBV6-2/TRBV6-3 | CASTPGGGSYNEQFF | TGTGCCAGCACCCCCGGGGGAGGCTCCTACAATGAGCAGTTCTTC
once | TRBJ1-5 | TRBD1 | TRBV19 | CASSIRGQGTLNQPQHF | TGTGCCAGTAGTATACGGGGACAGGGGACTCTCAATCAGCCCCAGCATTTT
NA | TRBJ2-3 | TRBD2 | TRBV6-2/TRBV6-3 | CASSSFGDYTDTQYF | TGTGCCAGCAGTTCCTTCGGGGACTACACAGATACGCAGTATTTT
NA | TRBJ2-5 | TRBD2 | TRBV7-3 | CASSLGLAAAETQYF | TGTGCCAGCAGCTTAGGACTAGCGGCGGCGGAGACCCAGTACTTC
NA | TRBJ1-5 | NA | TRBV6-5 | CASSYTGGNQPQHF | TGTGCCAGCAGTTACACAGGTGGCAATCAGCCCCAGCATTTT
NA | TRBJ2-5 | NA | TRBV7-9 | CASFSGVQETQYF | TGTGCCAGCTTTTCAGGCGTCCAAGAGACCCAGTACTTC
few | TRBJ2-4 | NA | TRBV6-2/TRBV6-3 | CASSYRQVNVQYF | TGTGCCAGCAGTTACAGGCAGGTTAACGTTCAGTACTTC
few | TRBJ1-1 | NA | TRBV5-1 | CASSSGSMMNTEAFF | TGCGCCAGCAGCTCCGGGAGCATGATGAACACTGAAGCTTTCTTT
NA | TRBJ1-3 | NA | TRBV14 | CASSSATSGNTIYF | TGTGCCAGCAGCTCAGCGACCTCTGGAAACACCATATATTTT
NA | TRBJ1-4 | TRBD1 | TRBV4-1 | CASSMTGGANEKLFF | TGCGCCAGCAGTATGACAGGGGGGGCTAATGAAAAACTGTTTTTT
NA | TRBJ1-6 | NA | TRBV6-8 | CASSRRPITGQTYNSPLHF | TGTGCCAGCAGTCGCCGGCCGATCACCGGACAGACCTATAATTCACCCCTCCACTTT
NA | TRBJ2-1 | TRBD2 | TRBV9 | CASSVTSSGGRNEQFF | TGTGCCAGCAGCGTAACCTCTAGCGGGGGAAGGAATGAGCAGTTCTTC
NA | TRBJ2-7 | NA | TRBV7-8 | CASSFPTGTKDLSYEQYF | TGTGCCAGCAGCTTCCCAACAGGGACCAAGGACCTCTCCTACGAGCAGTACTTC
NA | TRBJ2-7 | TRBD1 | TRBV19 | CASSMYRGFPYEQYF | TGTGCCAGTAGTATGTACAGGGGGTTCCCCTACGAGCAGTACTTC
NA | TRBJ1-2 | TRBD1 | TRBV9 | CASVGQNYGYTF | TGTGCCAGCGTGGGACAGAACTATGGCTACACCTTC
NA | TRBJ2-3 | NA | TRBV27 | CASHPGESTDTQYF | TGTGCCAGCCACCCAGGGGAAAGCACAGATACGCAGTATTTT
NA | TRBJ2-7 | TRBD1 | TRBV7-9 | CASSIGDRAYEQYF | TGTGCCAGCAGCATAGGGGACAGGGCCTACGAGCAGTACTTC
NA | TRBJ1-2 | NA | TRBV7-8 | CASSPTPAGSYYGYTF | TGTGCCAGCAGCCCAACCCCTGCCGGGAGCTACTATGGCTACACCTTC
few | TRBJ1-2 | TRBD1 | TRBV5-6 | CASSLDGQGAIYTF | TGTGCCAGCAGCTTGGATGGACAGGGAGCGATCTACACCTTC
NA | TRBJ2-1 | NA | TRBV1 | CTSSPGSGGRNEQFF | TGCACCAGCAGCCCGGGCTCGGGGGGAAGAAATGAGCAGTTCTTC
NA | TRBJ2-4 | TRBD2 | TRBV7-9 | CASSPLAGGPSIQYF | TGTGCCAGCAGCCCACTAGCGGGGGGGCCCAGCATTCAGTACTTC
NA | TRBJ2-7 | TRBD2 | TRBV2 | CASRSGGRLGYEQYF | TGTGCCAGCAGGTCGGGAGGGAGATTGGGCTACGAGCAGTACTTC
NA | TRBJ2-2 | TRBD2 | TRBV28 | CASIQLGRGKTGELFF | TGTGCCAGCATCCAATTGGGGAGGGGAAAAACCGGGGAGCTGTTTTTT
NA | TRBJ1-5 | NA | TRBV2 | CASRHGQIDQPQHF | TGTGCCAGCAGACACGGACAAATCGATCAGCCCCAGCATTTT
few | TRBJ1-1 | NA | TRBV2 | CAGRDLGPYTEAFF | TGTGCCGGGAGGGACCTCGGGCCGTACACTGAAGCTTTCTTT
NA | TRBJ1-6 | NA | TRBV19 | CASSLGAGNSPLHF | TGTGCCAGTAGCCTGGGGGCAGGCAATTCACCCCTCCACTTT
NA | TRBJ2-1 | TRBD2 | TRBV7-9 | CASSLRRGEYNEQFF | TGTGCCAGCAGCTTACGACGGGGGGAGTACAATGAGCAGTTCTTC
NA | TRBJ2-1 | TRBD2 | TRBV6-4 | CASTFAPGGGLNEQFF | TGTGCCAGCACCTTCGCCCCCGGGGGGGGCCTAAATGAGCAGTTCTTC
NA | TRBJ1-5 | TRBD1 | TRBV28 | CASTRGQGNQPQHF | TGTGCCAGCACCCGAGGACAGGGCAATCAGCCCCAGCATTTT
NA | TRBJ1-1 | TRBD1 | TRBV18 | CASSMGTGRVTEAFF | TGTGCCAGCTCGATGGGGACAGGGAGGGTTACTGAAGCTTTCTTT
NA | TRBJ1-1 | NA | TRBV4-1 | CASSQDRRTEAFF | TGCGCCAGCAGCCAAGATCGGAGAACTGAAGCTTTCTTT
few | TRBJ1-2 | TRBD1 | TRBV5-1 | CASSSPTGQGNYGYTF | TGCGCCAGCAGCTCACCAACGGGACAGGGGAACTATGGCTACACCTTC
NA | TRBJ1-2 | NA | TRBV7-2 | CASSLGDIANYGYTF | TGTGCCAGCAGCTTAGGGGACATAGCTAACTATGGCTACACCTTC
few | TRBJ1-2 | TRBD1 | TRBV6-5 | CASRDRVRQGYTF | TGTGCCAGCAGAGACAGGGTTCGACAGGGCTACACCTTC
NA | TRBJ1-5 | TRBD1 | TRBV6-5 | CASSISTGRVQPQHF | TGTGCCAGCAGCATATCGACAGGGCGGGTACAGCCCCAGCATTTT
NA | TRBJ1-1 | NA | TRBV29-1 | CSVEGGLDTEAFF | TGCAGCGTTGAGGGGGGGCTGGACACTGAAGCTTTCTTT
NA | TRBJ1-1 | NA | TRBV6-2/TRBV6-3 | CASSYRLQRGTTEAFF | TGTGCCAGCAGTTACCGACTTCAGCGGGGGACCACTGAAGCTTTCTTT
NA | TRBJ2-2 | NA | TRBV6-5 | CASGYAGNTGELFF | TGTGCCAGCGGGTACGCGGGGAACACCGGGGAGCTGTTTTTT
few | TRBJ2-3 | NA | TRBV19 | CASSRSQQGDTQYF | TGTGCCAGTAGTAGGTCCCAACAGGGAGATACGCAGTATTTT
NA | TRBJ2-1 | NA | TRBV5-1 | CASSLGRERHNEQFF | TGCGCCAGCAGCTTGGGCAGGGAAAGGCACAATGAGCAGTTCTTC
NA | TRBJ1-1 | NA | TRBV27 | CASSWDKNTEAFF | TGTGCCAGCAGTTGGGACAAGAACACTGAAGCTTTCTTT
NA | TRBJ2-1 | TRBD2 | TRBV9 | CASSPAGGPRNEQFF | TGTGCCAGCAGCCCGGCGGGGGGGCCTAGGAATGAGCAGTTCTTC
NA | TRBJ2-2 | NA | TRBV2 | CASRRTEAPGELFF | TGTGCCAGCCGAAGGACTGAGGCCCCCGGGGAGCTGTTTTTT
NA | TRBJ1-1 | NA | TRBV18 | CASSPPGGDTEAFF | TGTGCCAGCTCACCACCGGGGGGGGACACTGAAGCTTTCTTT
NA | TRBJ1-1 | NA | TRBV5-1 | CASSLGWGEDEAFF | TGCGCCAGCAGCTTGGGTTGGGGGGAAGACGAAGCTTTCTTT
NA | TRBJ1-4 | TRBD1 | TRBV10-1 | CASSESDRTGWGEKLFF | TGCGCCAGCAGTGAGTCGGATAGGACAGGGTGGGGGGAAAAACTGTTTTTT
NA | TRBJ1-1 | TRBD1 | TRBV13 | CASSSRTGTTTEAFF | TGTGCCAGCAGCTCAAGGACAGGAACGACCACTGAAGCTTTCTTT
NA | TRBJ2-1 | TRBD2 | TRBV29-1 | CSVVRGGAYNEQFF | TGCAGCGTAGTACGGGGGGGTGCCTACAATGAGCAGTTCTTC
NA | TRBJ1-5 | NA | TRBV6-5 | CASSPGTHNQPQHF | TGTGCCAGCAGCCCCGGGACACACAATCAGCCCCAGCATTTT
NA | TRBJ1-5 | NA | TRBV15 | CATSRAHRYSNQPQHF | TGTGCCACCAGCAGAGCCCACAGATATAGCAATCAGCCCCAGCATTTT
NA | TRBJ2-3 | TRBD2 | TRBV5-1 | CASSLNRAGGLPDTQYF | TGCGCCAGCAGCTTGAATCGAGCGGGGGGCCTCCCTGATACGCAGTATTTT
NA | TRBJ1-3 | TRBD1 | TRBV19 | CASSIRRDREFGNTIYF | TGTGCCAGTAGTATACGCCGGGACAGGGAATTTGGAAACACCATATATTTT
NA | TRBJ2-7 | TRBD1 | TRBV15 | CATSRTGYLGYEQYF | TGTGCCACCAGCAGGACAGGGTATTTGGGCTACGAGCAGTACTTC